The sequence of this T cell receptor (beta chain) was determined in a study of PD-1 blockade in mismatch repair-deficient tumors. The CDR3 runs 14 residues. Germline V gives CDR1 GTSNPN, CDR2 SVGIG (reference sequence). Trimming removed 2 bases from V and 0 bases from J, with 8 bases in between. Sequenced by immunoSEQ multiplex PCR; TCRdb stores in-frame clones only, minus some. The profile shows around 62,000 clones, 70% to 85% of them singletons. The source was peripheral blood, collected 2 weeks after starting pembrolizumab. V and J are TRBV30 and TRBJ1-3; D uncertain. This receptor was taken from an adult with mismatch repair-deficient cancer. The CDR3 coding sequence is TGTGCCTGGAGTATGAGCCGCTCTGGAAACACCATATATTTT. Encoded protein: CAWSMSRSGNTIYF.